These 9 T cell receptor beta chains were all obtained from the same sample, sequenced in a study of shared clonotypes between healthy human individuals (dated by TCRdb to 2020 to 2021). CD8 naive samples consisted of CD45RO-negative cells that were positively selected for CCR7, yielding a CD45RA+CCR7+ population without TemRA cells. The library came from the immunoSEQ multiplex PCR assay. Held by TCRdb, this immuneACCESS table contains in-frame sequences only and omits some clones. Under half of the omission traces to an unresolved V gene where checked; the cause of the rest is unknown. In all, the sample holds more than 2 million clones, and around 93% of those were seen once. The ten most abundant clones make up under 2% of the sample. What was sequenced was naive CD8+ T cells from PBMCs. In the paper's terms, the cell subset or site label means: CD45RA+CCR7+. The receptors stem from a man aged 18 to 29 in good health. Some clones in this sample may be carry-over from other donors' samples.

The CDR3 nucleotides are TGTGCCAGCAGCCAAGACATACAGCGGGAGTTATCCAAAAACATTCAGTACTTC. This encodes CASSQDIQRELSKNIQYF. The chain links TRBV4-2 to TRBJ2-4; 8 nucleotides line up with TRBD2. The CDR3 runs 18 residues. From germline, CDR1 is LGHNA and CDR2 YNFKEQ. With V trimmed by 0 bases and J by 2 bases, 9 bases remained unmatched.

The chain uses TRBV5-1 and TRBJ2-1; D ambiguous. V was shortened by 4 bases and J by 10 bases, with 9 bases between the two germline ends. This CDR3 has 11 residues. Looked up from germline, CDR1 is SGHRS and CDR2 is YFSETQ. The CDR3 region has the DNA TGCGCCAGCAGCGGGCCCTTAGAGCAGTTCTTC. This codes for CASSGPLEQFF.

The V gene is TRBV6-1, the J gene TRBJ1-5; D is possibly TRBD1 (6 bases). Germline CDR1 MNHNS, CDR2 SASEGT. The length of the CDR3 is 15 residues. The ends were cut back, 3 bases at V and 9 bases at J, with 18 bases in the middle. The CDR3, as DNA: TGTGCCAGCAGTGATCGGGCAGGGGACCACGGGCCCCAGCATTTT. It translates to CASSDRAGDHGPQHF.

The J gene is TRBJ2-2, the V gene TRBV12-5; tentative D call: TRBD2 (6 bases). In germline, CDR1 is LGHNT, CDR2 FRNRAP. The V end lost 1 base, the J end lost 5 bases, and 8 bases lay between the germline ends. This CDR3 contains 14 residues. CDR3 bases: TGTGCTAGTGGTTTGGGACTAGATACCGGGGAGCTGTTTTTT. Its translation is CASGLGLDTGELFF.

The rearrangement uses TRBV7-8 and TRBJ2-3, with D perhaps matching TRBD1 or TRBD2 (5 bases each). V was cut by 3 bases and J by 6 bases, with 22 bases left in between. CDR3 length: 17 residues. Germline loops: CDR1 SGHVS, CDR2 FQNEAQ. CDR3 sequence (DNA): TGTGCCAGCAGCTTCCTCGGGACGCAAGCCTCGGGGGATACGCAGTATTTT. Translating gives CASSFLGTQASGDTQYF.

This clone has only a few counts. CDR3 bases: TGCAGCGTCCGTTCCGGGACATCCCATGGCTACACCTTC. Translated, it gives CSVRSGTSHGYTF. The chain joins TRBV29-1 to TRBJ1-2, with TRBD1 as a possible D gene (6 bases). CDR3 length: 13 residues. V was clipped by 6 bases and J by 6 bases, with 17 bases between them. CDR1 and CDR2 from the germline V gene are SQVTM and ANQGSEA.

V is TRBV27 and J is TRBJ2-1; 11 bases match TRBD1. Germline-derived CDR1 and CDR2 are MNHEY and SMNVEV (reference sequence). The length of the CDR3 is 16 residues. V lost 1 base and J lost 4; bases outside the gene matches: 3. CDR3 amino acids: CASSLWDRGRYNEQFF. The CDR3 bases are TGTGCCAGCAGTTTATGGGACAGGGGGAGGTACAATGAGCAGTTCTTC.

J is TRBJ2-1 and V is TRBV29-1, with 7 bases that match TRBD1. The CDR3 sequence is 12 residues long. Trimming removed 3 bases from V and 9 bases from J; junction bases left unmatched: 5. Germline lookup yields CDR1 SQVTM and CDR2 ANQGSEA. CDR3 protein: CSVDDREGEQFF. CDR3 DNA sequence: TGCAGCGTTGACGACAGGGAAGGTGAGCAGTTCTTC.

The chain recombines TRBV9 with TRBJ2-7, with 8 nucleotides matching TRBD2. The CDR3 sequence is 18 residues long. V lost 0 bases and J lost 0; bases outside the gene matches: 11. The germline gives CDR1 SGDLS, CDR2 YYNGEE. CDR3 residues: CASSVGDSGIKSSYEQYF. The CDR3 DNA follows: TGTGCCAGCAGCGTAGGTGATAGCGGGATAAAGAGCTCCTACGAGCAGTACTTC.